By share of the sample, the clone carrying this T cell receptor beta chain is medium-sized. The source of the sample is a study of neurological immune-mediated disorders. One entry per CDR3 protein results from TCRdb running MiXCR on the 5' RACE reads. The repertoire holds about 28,000 distinct CDR3 sequences, with about 6.9% as singletons. Germline V gives CDR1 SEHNR, CDR2 FQNEAQ (reference sequence). The CDR3 spans 14 residues. V gave up 6 bases and J gave up 1 base, with 12 bases separating them. Source material: PBMCs. The source of this sequence is a woman aged 50 to 60 in good health. This chain connects TRBV7-9 to TRBJ1-1; D possibly corresponds to TRBD1 (5 bases). The CDR3 nucleotides read TGTGCCAGCAGTAACCGGGACTCGAACACTGAAGCTTTCTTT. This sequence encodes CASSNRDSNTEAFF.